These T cell receptor beta chains were read from a single sample in a study of blood T cell repertoires in COVID-19. TCRdb keeps only in-frame clones here, not all; method: immunoSEQ multiplex PCR. This table holds about 270,000 clones, about 87% found once. The sample was peripheral blood. Receptors originate from a woman aged 45 to 65 with acute or convalescent COVID-19. Both conserved end residues are part of each CDR3. Fields, in order: J gene, V gene, D gene, clone size, CDR3 protein, CDR3 DNA. The D gene is left open where the match is weak. Size is omitted from some rows. Given values are once, few, many or a class for expanded clones.

TRBJ1-3,TRBV19,NA,NA,CASSIITGPGNTIYF,TGTGCCAGTAGTATTATCACAGGACCTGGAAACACCATATATTTT
TRBJ2-2,TRBV24-1,NA,once,CATSAEVYTGELFF,TGTGCCACCAGTGCCGAGGTGTACACCGGGGAGCTGTTTTTT
TRBJ2-7,TRBV28,NA,NA,CASSPPSGVVSYEQYF,TGTGCCAGCAGTCCCCCTTCAGGGGTCGTCTCCTACGAGCAGTACTTC
TRBJ2-7,TRBV9,TRBD2,NA,CASSRGLAEPYEQYF,TGTGCCAGCAGCAGGGGACTAGCGGAACCCTACGAGCAGTACTTC
TRBJ2-7,TRBV6-5,NA,NA,CASSYSLTGSTYEQYF,TGTGCCAGCAGTTACTCGCTGACGGGGTCGACCTACGAGCAGTACTTC
TRBJ2-3,TRBV27,TRBD2,NA,CASMGLAVINTDTQYF,TGTGCCAGCATGGGTCTAGCGGTCATAAACACAGATACGCAGTATTTT
TRBJ1-5,TRBV28,TRBD1,NA,CASSLFGTANQPQHF,TGTGCCAGCAGTTTATTTGGGACAGCAAATCAGCCCCAGCATTTT
TRBJ1-3,TRBV11-1,NA,NA,CASSFNFGNTIYF,TGTGCCAGCAGCTTTAATTTCGGAAACACCATATATTTT
TRBJ2-5,TRBV6-5,NA,once,CASRPNPTETQYF,TGTGCCAGCAGACCCAATCCTACGGAGACCCAGTACTTC
TRBJ2-1,TRBV5-5,TRBD2,NA,CASSLGGLAGYNEQFF,TGTGCCAGCAGCTTGGGGGGACTAGCGGGTTACAATGAGCAGTTCTTC
TRBJ1-5,TRBV4-1,NA,NA,CASSQEQADSNQPQHF,TGCGCCAGCAGCCAAGAACAGGCTGATAGCAATCAGCCCCAGCATTTT
TRBJ2-1,TRBV18,TRBD2,once,CASSPRAGGYNEQFF,TGTGCCAGCTCCCCCAGAGCGGGGGGATACAATGAGCAGTTCTTC
TRBJ1-5,TRBV19,NA,few,CASSMTAYSNQPQHF,TGTGCCAGTAGTATGACAGCCTATAGCAATCAGCCCCAGCATTTT
TRBJ2-7,TRBV9,TRBD2,NA,CASSVRGLAGDEQYF,TGTGCCAGCAGCGTAAGGGGACTAGCGGGAGACGAGCAGTACTTC
TRBJ2-2,TRBV10-3,NA,NA,CAISGSATANTGELFF,TGTGCCATCAGTGGATCGGCGACAGCGAACACCGGGGAGCTGTTTTTT
TRBJ2-5,TRBV7-9,TRBD2,NA,CASSISGAQQETQYF,TGTGCCAGCAGCATCAGCGGGGCACAGCAAGAGACCCAGTACTTC
TRBJ2-5,TRBV7-2,TRBD2,NA,CASSVSGSKETQYF,TGTGCCAGCAGCGTGAGCGGGAGCAAAGAGACCCAGTACTTC
TRBJ2-1,TRBV5-1,TRBD2,NA,CASSRRTSTSGRSYEQFF,TGCGCCAGCAGCCGGCGGACTAGTACGAGCGGGAGATCATATGAGCAGTTCTTC
TRBJ1-2,TRBV6-1,TRBD1,NA,CASSGGQGWNYGYTF,TGTGCCAGCAGCGGCGGACAGGGGTGGAACTATGGCTACACCTTC
TRBJ1-5,TRBV20-1,NA,once,CSASQGGIGNQPQHF,TGCAGTGCTAGTCAGGGCGGGATTGGCAATCAGCCCCAGCATTTT
TRBJ1-5,TRBV5-1,TRBD1,NA,CASSLAGQGSNQPQHF,TGCGCCAGCAGCTTGGCTGGACAGGGTAGCAATCAGCCCCAGCATTTT
TRBJ1-2,TRBV4-1,NA,few,CASSQAGTHYGYTF,TGCGCCAGCAGCCAGGCAGGGACTCACTATGGCTACACCTTC
TRBJ1-2,TRBV11-2,TRBD1,few,CASSLDPPGQGSYGYTF,TGTGCCAGCAGCTTAGATCCACCGGGACAGGGAAGTTATGGCTACACCTTC
TRBJ2-7,TRBV19,TRBD1,NA,CASSNPGQLGSYEQYF,TGTGCCAGTAGTAATCCGGGACAGTTGGGCTCCTACGAGCAGTACTTC
TRBJ2-2,TRBV4-3,TRBD2,NA,CASSQDSGMRTGELFF,TGCGCCAGCAGCCAAGATAGCGGGATGCGAACCGGGGAGCTGTTTTTT
TRBJ2-3,TRBV5-6,NA,NA,CASSLDRRNTQYF,TGTGCCAGCAGCCTTGACAGGAGGAATACGCAGTATTTT
TRBJ2-5,TRBV4-1,NA,NA,CASSQDHPGETQYF,TGCGCCAGCAGCCAAGATCATCCCGGAGAGACCCAGTACTTC
TRBJ1-2,TRBV24-1,NA,NA,CATSQTPQAYGYTF,TGTGCCACCAGCCAGACACCTCAGGCCTATGGCTACACCTTC
TRBJ1-2,TRBV2,NA,NA,CASSDQGRGYTF,TGTGCCAGCAGTGATCAGGGGCGAGGCTACACCTTC
TRBJ2-1,TRBV21-1,NA,NA,CASSKRRQGVLDEQFF,TGTGCCAGCAGCAAAAGGCGACAGGGTGTTTTGGATGAGCAGTTCTTC
TRBJ2-7,TRBV28,NA,NA,CASSHYEQYF,TGTGCCAGCAGTCACTACGAGCAGTACTTC
TRBJ2-2,TRBV5-1,NA,once,CASSPLGGRSAGELFF,TGCGCCAGCAGCCCGTTGGGAGGCCGGTCGGCCGGGGAGCTGTTTTTT
TRBJ2-5,TRBV4-3,TRBD2,NA,CASSQEGLAVQETQYF,TGCGCCAGCAGCCAAGAGGGACTAGCGGTTCAAGAGACCCAGTACTTC
TRBJ2-1,TRBV28,TRBD2,NA,CASSLTSEDEQFF,TGTGCCAGCAGTTTAACTAGCGAGGATGAGCAGTTCTTC
TRBJ1-2,TRBV19,NA,once,CASSIGLNYGYTF,TGTGCCAGTAGTATAGGGCTGAACTATGGCTACACCTTC
TRBJ1-6,TRBV27,TRBD1,NA,CASSPTGWYNSPLHF,TGTGCCAGCAGTCCGACAGGGTGGTATAATTCACCCCTCCACTTT
TRBJ1-1,TRBV5-4,TRBD1,NA,CASSFWTGPNTEAFF,TGTGCCAGCAGCTTTTGGACAGGGCCGAACACTGAAGCTTTCTTT
TRBJ2-3,TRBV28,NA,NA,CASSPRGSDTDTQYF,TGTGCCAGCAGCCCAAGGGGGTCCGACACAGATACGCAGTATTTT
TRBJ1-1,TRBV6-5,NA,NA,CASSYWDKNTEAFF,TGTGCCAGCAGTTACTGGGACAAGAACACTGAAGCTTTCTTT
TRBJ2-1,TRBV7-3,TRBD2,few,CASSLYPSSSGSSYNEQFF,TGTGCCAGCAGCTTATACCCCTCCTCTAGCGGGAGCTCCTACAATGAGCAGTTCTTC
TRBJ2-3,TRBV29-1,NA,NA,CSVGRQSTDTQYF,TGCAGCGTTGGGCGACAGAGCACAGATACGCAGTATTTT
TRBJ1-5,TRBV2,NA,NA,CASSGGRGGGNQPQHF,TGTGCCAGCAGTGGAGGTCGCGGAGGTGGAAATCAGCCCCAGCATTTT
TRBJ2-7,TRBV5-8,TRBD1,once,CASTPLWDRGSYEQYF,TGTGCCAGCACCCCGTTGTGGGACAGGGGTTCCTACGAGCAGTACTTC
TRBJ1-4,TRBV7-9,TRBD1,NA,CASTTPWDSGNEKLFF,TGTGCCAGCACCACACCTTGGGACAGTGGTAATGAAAAACTGTTTTTT
TRBJ2-7,TRBV6-5,NA,NA,CASSYFGKTSYEQYF,TGTGCCAGCAGTTATTTTGGAAAGACTTCCTACGAGCAGTACTTC